What follows are 3 T cell receptor beta chains derived from one specimen sequenced in a study of vaccination and CD4 T cells after COVID-19. An Oncomine TCR Beta short-read assay was used to sequence the DNA from cultured CD4+ T cells. The authors extracted genomic DNA from cultured CD4+ T cells. One entry per CDR3 protein, called by TCRdb with MiXCR from the PCR reads. The table shows roughly 9,500 distinct CDR3 sequences, with under 35% occurring only once. Their cognate antigens are unknown. Treatment described: roughly ten-day PBMC culture with coronavirus spike peptide pools or control peptides (ViraFEST assay). Those CD4+ T cells from the unexposed donor predate the COVID-19 pandemic (2011-2018). Specimen: CD4+ T cells from blood, cultured in vitro. These receptors all come from a human donor in good health.

The rearrangement links TRBV19 to TRBJ2-3, with unresolved D. The CDR3 loop spans 13 amino acids. V gave up 3 bases and J gave up 4 bases, with 8 bases separating them. Germline CDR1 is LNHDA and CDR2 is SQIVND (reference sequence). The CDR3 loop is CASSIIGSDTQYF. The CDR3, as DNA: TGTGCCAGTAGTATTATAGGGTCAGATACGCAGTATTTT. Based on the CDR3 plus reference TRBV19 and TRBJ2-3, the full variable domain is DGGITQSPKYLFRKEGQNVTLSCEQNLNHDAMYWYRQDPGQGLRLIYYSQIVNDFQKGDIAEGYSVSREKKESFPLTVTSAQKNPTAFYLCASSIIGSDTQYFGPGTRLTVL.

The V and J genes are TRBV6-1 and TRBJ2-3; 10 bases agree with TRBD2. The CDR3 sequence is 15 residues long. Germline CDR1 reads MNHNS; CDR2 reads SASEGT. J lost 4 bases, V lost 2 bases, and 3 bases had no gene match. CDR3 protein: CASSEKAGGPDTQYF. DNA for the CDR3: TGTGCCAGCAGTGAAAAAGCGGGAGGGCCAGATACGCAGTATTTT.

This clonotype was seen a handful of times. The chain uses TRBV7-3 and TRBJ1-1, with D possibly matching TRBD1 (6 bases). The CDR3 runs 15 residues. Trimming shortened V by 3 bases and J by 0 bases, and 11 bases separated the two germline ends. CDR1 and CDR2 (germline): SGHTA, FQGTGA. The chain's CDR3 is CASSFLDRLNTEAFF. In DNA form, the CDR3 reads TGTGCCAGCAGCTTTTTAGACAGGTTGAACACTGAAGCTTTCTTT.